The 4 T cell receptor beta chains below were found in one sample sequenced in a study of blood T cell repertoires in COVID-19. Data came from immunoSEQ multiplex PCR; TCRdb stores just in-frame clones and leaves some out. The sample has 150,000 to 200,000 clones, around 83% seen once. Material for sequencing was peripheral blood. These receptors all stem from a woman older than 75 in a cohort sampled during active or convalescent COVID-19.

The chain is built from TRBV27 and TRBJ2-1; 13 bases fit TRBD2. The junction had 7 bases not matched to a gene; V was cut back by 3 bases and J by 8 bases. CDR1 MNHEY and CDR2 SMNVEV come from the germline V gene (reference sequence). The CDR3 is 16 amino acids. In nucleotides, the CDR3 is TGTGCCAGCAGTTTCGGACTAGCGGGAGTATACGATGAGCAGTTCTTC. It specifies CASSFGLAGVYDEQFF.

This chain uses TRBV29-1 with TRBJ2-3, with TRBD1 identical over 7 bases. V lost 0 bases to trimming and J lost 10 bases; unmatched junction nucleotides: 1. This CDR3 contains 11 residues. Germline V lookup: CDR1 SQVTM, CDR2 ANQGSEA. The CDR3 region has the DNA TGCAGCGTTGAAGAAGGGACAGCGCAGTATTTT. It encodes CSVEEGTAQYF.

Of note for this clone: At one boundary the junction diverges from the germline segment, which might be a read error. The chain employs TRBV20-1 and TRBJ1-1, with a tentative D call TRBD1 (5 bases). Germline assignment: CDR1 DFQATT and CDR2 SNEGSKA (reference sequence). The CDR3 contains 11 residues. The CDR3 reads CSARGAGETFF. In DNA, the CDR3 is TGCAGTGCTCGAGGGGCGGGTGAAACTTTCTTT.

This sequence joins TRBV19 and TRBJ1-2; 12 bases are a match to TRBD1. V shed 9 bases, J shed 3 bases, and the junction held 14 bases outside the gene matches. The CDR3 has 17 residues. CDR1 is LNHDA, CDR2 SQIVND, per germline (reference sequence). The CDR3 region has the DNA TGTGCCAGCCACTCGGGGGACAGGGGGCGTTATGACTATGGCTACACCTTC. Its protein is CASHSGDRGRYDYGYTF.